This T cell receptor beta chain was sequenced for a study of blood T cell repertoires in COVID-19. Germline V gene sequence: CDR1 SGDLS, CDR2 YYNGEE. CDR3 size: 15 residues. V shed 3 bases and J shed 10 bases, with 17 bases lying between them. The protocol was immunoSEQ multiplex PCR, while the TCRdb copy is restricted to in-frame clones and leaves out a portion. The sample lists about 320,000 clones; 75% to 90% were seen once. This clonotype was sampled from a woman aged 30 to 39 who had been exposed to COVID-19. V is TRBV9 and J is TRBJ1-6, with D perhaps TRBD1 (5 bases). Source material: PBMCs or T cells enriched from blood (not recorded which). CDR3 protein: CASSEGPGYRSPLHF. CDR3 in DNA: TGTGCCAGCAGCGAAGGCCCAGGGTATCGATCACCCCTCCACTTT.